A selection of T cell receptor beta chains follows, all from one sample in a study of blood T cell repertoires in COVID-19. The assay was immunoSEQ multiplex PCR, and TCRdb's table has in-frame clones only and misses some. The sample has approximately 210,000 clones; around 81% are singletons. Sequencing was performed on PBMCs or T cells enriched from blood (not recorded which). Every receptor here comes from a woman aged 45-65 years with acute COVID-19. The conserved cysteine and the conserved F or W are not part of the CDR3 here. Clone size is stated in some rows and not others, as once, few, many or a class when expanded.

j_gene	v_gene	abundance	CDR3aa
TRBJ1-2	TRBV7-9	-	ASSLFRDSGYT
TRBJ2-2	TRBV6-4	-	ASSDSRDRAGELF
TRBJ2-7	TRBV10-2	-	ASSGTSGSGEQY
TRBJ1-4	TRBV27	-	ASYSRRATNEKLF
TRBJ2-1	TRBV7-2	-	ASSADRGSGAYNEQF
TRBJ2-2	TRBV11-3	few	ASSPRDRGTGELF
TRBJ2-3	TRBV6-5	-	ASSSDTRADAD
TRBJ2-7	TRBV27	-	ASSLGRVYEQY
TRBJ1-1	TRBV7-2	-	ASSLERRATEAF
TRBJ1-2	TRBV7-9	-	ASSLAQSYGYT
TRBJ2-2	TRBV11-2	-	ASSQLAGGNTGELF
TRBJ2-1	TRBV5-1	-	ASSPFPGTFNEQF
TRBJ2-1	TRBV19	-	ASSSRATSGINNEQF
TRBJ2-5	TRBV27	once	ASKSLGVGETQY
TRBJ1-2	TRBV3-1/TRBV3-2	-	ASSSGNAGGIRGRGYT
TRBJ2-1	TRBV7-2	-	ASSFMVGRGSSYNEQF
TRBJ2-7	TRBV28	-	ASSLGLYEQY
TRBJ2-1	TRBV6-2/TRBV6-3	-	ASSRIAGGYSYNEQF
TRBJ1-5	TRBV2	once	ASRQGNQPQH
TRBJ1-4	TRBV7-2	-	ASSLGGLSSGTTNEKLF
TRBJ2-1	TRBV7-2	-	ASSLAATGVPHEQF
TRBJ2-3	TRBV10-3	-	AIRSGQGISDTQY